This T cell receptor (beta chain) is drawn from a study of blood T cell repertoires in COVID-19. Study information: From the United States, Italy and Spain came samples of acute and convalescent COVID-19. The analysed material was cDNA or gDNA that came from T cells, B-cell-depleted T cells, or PBMCs.

In the authors' methods: By means of reference gene primer amplification, nucleated cell counts were estimated. The repertoire was sequenced with immunoSEQ multiplex PCR; TCRdb's copy has only in-frame clones and lacks some. For V, J and clone size, that table is used; D and trimming come from the DNA. The table has some 110,000 clones, about 80% seen once. This CDR3 comprises 13 residues. CDR1 is SQVTM and CDR2 is ANQGSEA in the germline V gene. J gave up 6 bases and V 7 bases, and 8 bases lay outside the gene matches. The genes are TRBV29-1 and TRBJ2-2; TRBD2 matches at 7 bases. The sample consisted of peripheral blood. This clonotype originated in a woman aged 55-69 years with acute or convalescent COVID-19. In DNA form, the CDR3 reads TGCAGCGCCCTCGGGCTAGCGGCCGGGGAGCTGTTTTTT. Translated, it gives CSALGLAAGELFF.